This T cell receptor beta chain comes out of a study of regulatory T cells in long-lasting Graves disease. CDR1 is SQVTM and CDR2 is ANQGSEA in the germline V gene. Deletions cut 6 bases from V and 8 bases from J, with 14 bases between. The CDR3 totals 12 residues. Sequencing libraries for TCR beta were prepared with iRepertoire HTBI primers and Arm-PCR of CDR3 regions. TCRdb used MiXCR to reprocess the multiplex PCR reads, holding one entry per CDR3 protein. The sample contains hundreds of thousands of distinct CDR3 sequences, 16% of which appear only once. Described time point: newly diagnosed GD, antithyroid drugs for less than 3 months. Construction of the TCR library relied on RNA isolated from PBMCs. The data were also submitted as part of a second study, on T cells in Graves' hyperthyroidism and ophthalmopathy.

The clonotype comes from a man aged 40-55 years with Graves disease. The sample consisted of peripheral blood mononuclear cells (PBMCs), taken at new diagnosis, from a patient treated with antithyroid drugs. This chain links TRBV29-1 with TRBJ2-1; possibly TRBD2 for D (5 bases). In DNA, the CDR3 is TGCAGCGTCCTATCAGAGGGATATGAGCAGTTCTTC. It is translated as CSVLSEGYEQFF.